These 32 T cell receptor beta chains share one sample of origin, sequenced in a study of Ad26.COV2.S vaccination and SARS-CoV-2 variants. Repertoires were generated with immunoSEQ multiplex PCR, while TCRdb's copy carries only in-frame clones and drops some. Altogether 300,000 to 400,000 clones are present, approximately 86% being singletons, with the ten largest covering approximately 11%. As to treatment: 15 to 20 received Ad26.COV2.S at low or high dose, single or two shots; about five received placebo; per-sample allocation not given. The samples were gathered on day 63 after the first injection of vaccine or placebo. The sample here was peripheral blood, taken in a trial of Ad26.COV2.S vaccine versus placebo. The receptors were sampled from a person aged 18-65 years who received the Ad26.COV2.S COVID-19 vaccine or a placebo.

The V and J genes are TRBV10-3 and TRBJ2-1, with 11 nucleotides matching TRBD2. V was pared by 3 bases and J by 6 bases, with 4 bases of the junction left unmatched. The CDR3 consists of 15 residues. Germline CDR1 and CDR2: ENHRY and SYGVKD. The CDR3 is CAISELAGEFNEQFF. Here the CDR3 DNA reads TGTGCCATCAGTGAACTAGCGGGAGAATTCAATGAGCAGTTCTTC.

A note on this clone: The junction departs from germline at one end; a sequencing error may be responsible. The chain joins TRBV19 to TRBJ2-4; TRBD1 agrees at 9 bases. Germline V gene data show CDR1 as LNHDA and CDR2 as SQIVND (reference sequence). The CDR3 covers 12 residues. The CDR3 nucleotides are TGTGCCAGTAGTACCCGGACAGGGGAAAGGTGCTTC. It translates to CASSTRTGERCF.

Regarding this clone: At the DNA level, this CDR3 is encoded by other sequences in the same sample as well. The chain uses TRBV5-6 and TRBJ1-2; D unclear. Germline assignment: CDR1 SGHDT and CDR2 YYEEEE. The CDR3 has 13 amino acids. Trimming left V 2 bases short and J 2 bases short, with 7 bases between. CDR3 in DNA: TGTGCCAGCAGCTTAGGCCGGAACTATGGCTACACCTTC. Protein: CASSLGRNYGYTF.

This clone was recorded once. The chain joins TRBV5-1 to TRBJ2-7, with D hard to call. Germline V gene lookup returns CDR1 SGHRS and CDR2 YFSETQ. The CDR3 loop spans 12 amino acids. V shed 1 base and J shed 4 bases, with 6 bases lying between them. The CDR3 DNA reads TGCGCCAGCAGCTTGAATACTTACGAGCAGTACTTC. Its protein product is CASSLNTYEQYF.

The chain couples TRBV27 to TRBJ2-1; 10 bases fit TRBD1. CDR3 length equals 18 residues. Looked up from germline, CDR1 is MNHEY and CDR2 is SMNVEV (reference sequence). The junction had 7 bases not matched to a gene; V was cut back by 2 bases and J by 0 bases. CDR3 sequence: CASSLRGTGEGSYNEQFF. The CDR3 nucleotides read TGTGCCAGCAGTTTAAGGGGGACAGGGGAAGGCTCCTACAATGAGCAGTTCTTC.

Written as DNA, the CDR3 is TGTGCCAGCAGCAAAGACAGGGGCGGCACTGAAGCTTTCTTT. The encoded protein is CASSKDRGGTEAFF. This chain joins TRBV5-4 and TRBJ1-1; 8 nucleotides align to TRBD1. Germline V CDR1 and CDR2: SGHNT, YYREEE (reference sequence). The CDR3 loop spans 14 amino acids. The V and J ends lost 4 bases and 4 bases, in that order; junction bases with no gene match: 6.

The chain is built from TRBV19 and TRBJ2-1, with 7 positions matching TRBD2. The CDR3 is 13 residues long. Trimming cost V 2 bases and J 10 bases; bases outside gene matches: 5. Germline-derived CDR1 and CDR2 are LNHDA and SQIVND (reference sequence). The CDR3 loop reads CASSIQGGYEQFF. The CDR3, as DNA: TGTGCCAGTAGTATACAGGGAGGGTACGAGCAGTTCTTC.

The V call is TRBV3-1 (or the pseudogene TRBV3-2), the J call TRBJ2-7; D is perhaps TRBD1 (5 bases). The V end lost 4 bases, the J end lost 2 bases, and 9 bases lay between the germline ends. The CDR3 is 13 amino acids. CDR1 and CDR2 from the germline V gene are LGHDT and YNNKEL (reference sequence). In nucleotides, the CDR3 is TGTGCCAGCAGCCGCGACAGCGCCTACGAGCAGTACTTC. Its protein product is CASSRDSAYEQYF.

This chain joins TRBV29-1 and TRBJ1-2, with D unresolved. Trimming pared 3 bases from V and 4 bases from J, leaving 6 bases between. This CDR3 region has 11 residues. Looked up from germline, CDR1 is SQVTM and CDR2 is ANQGSEA. CDR3 DNA: TGCAGCGTTGAGATGGGCTATGGCTACACCTTC. Encoded protein: CSVEMGYGYTF.

The chain recombines TRBV4-2 with TRBJ2-1; TRBD2 agrees at 13 bases. CDR1 and CDR2 (germline): LGHNA, YNFKEQ. Unmatched junction bases numbered 10, after V lost 1 base and J lost 7 bases. The length of the CDR3 is 18 residues. This chain's CDR3 is CASSQGVLTSGGGNEQFF. CDR3 nucleotides: TGTGCCAGCAGCCAAGGCGTCCTTACTAGCGGGGGGGGAAATGAGCAGTTCTTC.

J is TRBJ2-1 and V is TRBV6-5; TRBD2 agrees at 8 bases. V lost 8 bases and J lost 9; bases outside the gene matches: 6. The V gene's germline CDR1 is MNHEY and CDR2 SVGAGI. The CDR3 totals 12 residues. The CDR3 region is CASGAGGFEQFF. Written as DNA, the CDR3 is TGTGCCAGCGGGGCGGGGGGATTTGAGCAGTTCTTC.

A few counts support this clone. This chain uses TRBV21-1 with TRBJ1-1. TRBV21-1 is a known pseudogene. The CDR3 covers 17 residues. CDR3 nucleotides: TGTGCCAGCAGCAACGGATATGGGAAGGTTGAGAGCACTGAAGCTTTCTTT. This translates into CASSNGYGKVESTEAFF.

This clone was seen only once. J is TRBJ1-1 and V is TRBV5-1; D gene ambiguous. The CDR3 has 12 residues. V was pared by 1 base and J by 5 bases, with 6 bases between. Germline V gene lookup returns CDR1 SGHRS and CDR2 YFSETQ. Here the CDR3 DNA reads TGCGCCAGCAGCTTGACCGATACTGAAGCTTTCTTT. As protein: CASSLTDTEAFF.

This clone has a single count. This chain joins TRBV28 and TRBJ2-1; 9 nucleotides line up with TRBD2. In germline, CDR1 is MDHEN, CDR2 SYDVKM. The CDR3 contains 14 residues. Losses at the gene ends were 2 bases for V and 9 bases for J; bases not matched to a gene: 5. The CDR3 DNA reads TGTGCCAGCAGTTTAAGCGGGGGGCCCCTTGAGCAGTTCTTC. It yields the protein CASSLSGGPLEQFF.

This rearrangement joins TRBV5-6 to TRBJ2-1, with TRBD2 matching 10 bases. The CDR3 is 18 residues long. Per the germline V gene, CDR1 is SGHDT and CDR2 is YYEEEE. V dropped 2 bases and J dropped 4; count of bases not matched to a gene: 12. The CDR3 region is CASSFVASGSQKYNEQFF. The CDR3 nucleotides read TGTGCCAGCAGCTTCGTGGCTAGCGGGAGCCAAAAATACAATGAGCAGTTCTTC.

V and J are TRBV5-4 and TRBJ1-5; D uncertain. The V and J ends lost 0 bases and 6 bases respectively, with 13 bases between them. Germline loops: CDR1 SGHNT, CDR2 YYREEE (reference sequence). This CDR3 has 15 residues. The CDR3 region has the DNA TGTGCCAGCAGCTTGGACGGCCGGGCGAGTCAGCCCCAGCATTTT. This codes for CASSLDGRASQPQHF. Full variable domain (missing parts from reference TRBV5-4 and TRBJ1-5): ETGVTQSPTHLIKTRGQQVTLRCSSQSGHNTVSWYQQALGQGPQFIFQYYREEENGRGNFPPRFSGLQFPNYSSELNVNALELDDSALYLCASSLDGRASQPQHFGDGTRLSIL.

V usage is TRBV19 and J usage is TRBJ2-7; D perhaps matches TRBD1 (7 bases). The V gene lost 4 bases and the J gene lost 7 bases, with 20 bases spanning the gap. From germline, CDR1 is LNHDA and CDR2 SQIVND (reference sequence). The CDR3 is made up of 15 amino acids. The CDR3 here is CASSKVETGRSEQYF. Here the CDR3 DNA reads TGTGCCAGTAGTAAGGTGGAGACAGGGAGGTCTGAGCAGTACTTC.

This clone came up many times. The rearrangement joins TRBV5-1 to TRBJ1-4; D is possibly TRBD1 (6 bases). This CDR3 has 15 amino acids. V gave up 0 bases and J gave up 4 bases, with 10 bases separating them. Germline CDR1 SGHRS, CDR2 YFSETQ. The CDR3 sequence: CASSLARQVNEKLFF. DNA for the CDR3: TGCGCCAGCAGCTTGGCCCGACAGGTTAATGAAAAACTGTTTTTT.

V and J are TRBV28 and TRBJ2-1; D gene unclear. The CDR3 totals 16 residues. The germline V gene has CDR1 MDHEN and CDR2 SYDVKM. V shed 6 bases and J shed 3 bases, with 18 bases lying between them. The CDR3 here is CASSPFGRARYNEQFF. The CDR3 coding sequence is TGTGCCAGCAGCCCCTTCGGAAGGGCTCGCTACAATGAGCAGTTCTTC.

V usage is TRBV9 and J usage is TRBJ2-3, with 8 nucleotides matching TRBD2. The CDR3 covers 16 residues. Trimming at V came to 4 bases and at J to 1 base, leaving 8 bases not matched to a gene. Per the germline V gene, CDR1 is SGDLS and CDR2 is YYNGEE. In DNA, the CDR3 is TGTGCCAGCAGCACCGGACTAGCTGGGGGCACAGATACGCAGTATTTT. Translation: CASSTGLAGGTDTQYF.

The V call is TRBV5-1, the J call TRBJ2-1; D unresolved. V lost 4 bases and J lost 7, with 15 bases in between. This CDR3 is 14 amino acids long. Germline CDR1 and CDR2: SGHRS and YFSETQ. In nucleotides, the CDR3 is TGCGCCAGCAGCCCGGTCGGAGCTTTGAATGAGCAGTTCTTC. Translated, it gives CASSPVGALNEQFF.

The rearrangement links TRBV7-2 to TRBJ2-7; 8 nucleotides match TRBD2. The CDR3 is 13 amino acids. The germline CDR1 and CDR2 sequences are SGHTA and FQGNSA. V was clipped by 3 bases and J by 3 bases; unmatched bases: 1. CDR3 sequence reads: CASSFTSGYEQYF. The CDR3 coding sequence is TGTGCCAGCAGCTTCACTAGCGGCTACGAGCAGTACTTC. The full variable domain, in which reference TRBV7-2 and TRBJ2-7 provide the parts outside the CDR3, is GAGVSQSPSNKVTEKGKDVELRCDPISGHTALYWYRQSLGQGLEFLIYFQGNSAPDKSGLPSDRFSAERTGGSVSTLTIQRTQQEDSAVYLCASSFTSGYEQYFGPGTRLTVT.

This clone was observed a single time. The gene calls are TRBV29-1 and TRBJ2-7, with D unresolved. Trimming removed 3 bases at V and 2 bases at J, with 8 bases between. CDR3 length: 12 amino acids. The germline CDR1 and CDR2 sequences are SQVTM and ANQGSEA. The DNA for the CDR3 is TGCAGCGTTGAGTCAAAGACCTACGAGCAGTACTTC. Encoded protein: CSVESKTYEQYF.

The J gene is TRBJ2-2, the V gene TRBV6-4, with 7 bases lining up with TRBD1. With 5 bases clipped from V and 3 bases from J, the junction kept 6 bases outside the gene matches. Germline V CDR1 and CDR2: MRHNA, SNTAGT. CDR3 size: 15 residues. This chain's CDR3 is CASSSSGTDTGELFF. CDR3 bases: TGTGCCAGCAGTAGTTCCGGGACAGACACCGGGGAGCTGTTTTTT.

The chain links TRBV3-1 (or the pseudogene TRBV3-2) to TRBJ1-5; 7 bases map to TRBD1. The CDR3 contains 15 residues. Germline V gives CDR1 LGHDT, CDR2 YNNKEL (reference sequence). Losses at the gene ends were 1 base for V and 7 bases for J; bases not matched to a gene: 7. The DNA of the CDR3 is TGTGCCAGCAGCCAAGGGACTACAGGGGTCCAGCCCCAGCATTTT. It codes for CASSQGTTGVQPQHF.

The chain carries TRBV24-1 and TRBJ2-6; unclear D gene. Germline V gene lookup returns CDR1 KGHDR and CDR2 SFDVKD. V lost 12 bases and J 2 bases, leaving 10 bases between the germline ends. The CDR3 is 13 amino acids. The CDR3 nucleotides are TGTGCCGCCAAGGAACCTGGGGCCAACGTCCTGACTTTC. Its protein product is CAAKEPGANVLTF.

This sequence joins TRBV4-1 and TRBJ1-2, with 7 bases lining up with TRBD1. This CDR3 has 14 amino acids. J gave up 4 bases and V 3 bases, and 5 bases lay outside the gene matches. From germline, CDR1 is MGHRA and CDR2 YSYEKL. This chain's CDR3 is CASSQGQSLYGYTF. The CDR3 nucleotides read TGCGCCAGCAGCCAGGGACAGTCACTCTATGGCTACACCTTC.

The V gene is TRBV18, the J gene TRBJ1-5; TRBD1 is a possible D gene (5 bases). Germline CDR1 reads KGHSH; CDR2 reads LQKENI. The CDR3 contains 15 residues. Trimming left V 4 bases short and J 2 bases short, with 12 bases between. Here the CDR3 DNA reads TGTGCCAGCTCACGGGGGAATCGTGGCAATCAGCCCCAGCATTTT. It yields the protein CASSRGNRGNQPQHF.

CDR3 nucleotide sequence: TGTGCCAGTAGTAACTTCTTAGGGTATTATAGCAATCAGCCCCAGCATTTT. Amino acids: CASSNFLGYYSNQPQHF. The rearrangement links TRBV19 to TRBJ1-5; D not resolved. This CDR3 is built from 17 residues. Trimming left V 4 bases short and J 0 bases short, with 16 bases between. Germline-derived CDR1 and CDR2 are LNHDA and SQIVND (reference sequence).

This chain uses TRBV7-9 with TRBJ1-4; unclear D gene. Deletions cut 6 bases from V and 7 bases from J, with 12 bases between. The germline V gene has CDR1 SEHNR and CDR2 FQNEAQ (reference sequence). The CDR3 consists of 13 residues. The CDR3 sequence: CASRERASEKLFF. The DNA for the CDR3 is TGTGCCAGCAGGGAGAGGGCCAGTGAAAAACTGTTTTTT.

A few counts support this clone. The V and J genes are TRBV11-2 and TRBJ1-5; weak D call: TRBD1 (5 bases). The CDR3 has 13 amino acids. V was shortened by 5 bases and J by 9 bases, with 14 bases between the two germline ends. Germline V gene sequence: CDR1 SGHAT, CDR2 FQNNGV. The chain's CDR3 is CASSSDGGRPQHF. CDR3 DNA: TGTGCCAGCAGCAGTGACGGGGGTCGGCCCCAGCATTTT. The full variable domain, rest sourced from reference TRBV11-2 and TRBJ1-5, is EAGVAQSPRYKIIEKRQSVAFWCNPISGHATLYWYQQILGQGPKLLIQFQNNGVVDDSQLPKDRFSAERLKGVDSTLKIQPAKLEDSAVYLCASSSDGGRPQHFGDGTRLSIL.

The genes are TRBV10-2 and TRBJ2-7; D unclear. Germline values: CDR1 WSHSY, CDR2 SAAADI. V was shortened by 3 bases and J by 4 bases, with 7 bases between the two germline ends. The CDR3 consists of 12 residues. DNA for the CDR3: TGCGCCAGCAGTGACGGAGCTTACGAGCAGTACTTC. Encoded protein: CASSDGAYEQYF.